This T cell receptor (beta chain) was identified during a study of neurological immune-mediated disorders. Overall study results and limits: Phylogenetic grouping placed 18 of 34 multiple sclerosis patients' repertoires in one related-CDR3 cluster, a possible signature.

By 5'RACE with 10-nucleotide random UMIs, the cDNA was made. TCRdb re-called the 5' RACE reads with MiXCR, one entry per CDR3 protein. The sample holds 50,000 to 75,000 distinct CDR3 sequences, 4.1% seen once. This clonotype has ten or more counts. The target antigen is unknown. This receptor was obtained from a man in his fifties with multiple sclerosis. The sample comprised PBMCs.

The CDR3 DNA sequence: TGCGCCAGCAGCTTGTGGTCAGAGTCCTACAATGAGCAGTTCTTC. Its translation: CASSLWSESYNEQFF. The J gene is TRBJ2-1, the V gene TRBV5-1, with no clear D. CDR1 and CDR2 from the germline V gene are SGHRS and YFSETQ. Trimming pared 1 base from V and 1 base from J, leaving 9 bases between. The CDR3 loop spans 15 amino acids.